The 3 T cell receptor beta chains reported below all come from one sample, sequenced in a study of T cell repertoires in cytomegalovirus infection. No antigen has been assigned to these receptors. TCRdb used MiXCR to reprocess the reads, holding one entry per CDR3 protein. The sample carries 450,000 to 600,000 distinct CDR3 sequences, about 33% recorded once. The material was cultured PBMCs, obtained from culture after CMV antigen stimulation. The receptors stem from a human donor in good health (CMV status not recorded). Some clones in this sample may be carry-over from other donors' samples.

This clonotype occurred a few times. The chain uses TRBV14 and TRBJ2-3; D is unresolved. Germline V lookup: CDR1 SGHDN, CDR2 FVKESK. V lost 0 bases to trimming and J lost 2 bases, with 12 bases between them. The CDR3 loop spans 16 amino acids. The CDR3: CASSQDVSGHTDTQYF. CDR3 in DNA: TGTGCCAGCAGCCAAGATGTGTCCGGCCACACAGATACGCAGTATTTT.

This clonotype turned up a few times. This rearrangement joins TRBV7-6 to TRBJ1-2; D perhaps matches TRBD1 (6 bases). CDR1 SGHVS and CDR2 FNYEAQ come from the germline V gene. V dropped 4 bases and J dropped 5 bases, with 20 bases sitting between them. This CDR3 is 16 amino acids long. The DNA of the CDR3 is TGTGCCAGCAGCTCGGCGGGGGGGGCGCACCTATATGGCTACACCTTC. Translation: CASSSAGGAHLYGYTF.

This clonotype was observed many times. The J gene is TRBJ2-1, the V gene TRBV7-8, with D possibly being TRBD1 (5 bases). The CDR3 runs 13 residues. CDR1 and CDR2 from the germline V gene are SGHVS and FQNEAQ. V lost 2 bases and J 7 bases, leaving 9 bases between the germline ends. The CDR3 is CASSLRQGNEQFF. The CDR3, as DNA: TGTGCCAGCAGCTTACGGCAGGGAAATGAGCAGTTCTTC.